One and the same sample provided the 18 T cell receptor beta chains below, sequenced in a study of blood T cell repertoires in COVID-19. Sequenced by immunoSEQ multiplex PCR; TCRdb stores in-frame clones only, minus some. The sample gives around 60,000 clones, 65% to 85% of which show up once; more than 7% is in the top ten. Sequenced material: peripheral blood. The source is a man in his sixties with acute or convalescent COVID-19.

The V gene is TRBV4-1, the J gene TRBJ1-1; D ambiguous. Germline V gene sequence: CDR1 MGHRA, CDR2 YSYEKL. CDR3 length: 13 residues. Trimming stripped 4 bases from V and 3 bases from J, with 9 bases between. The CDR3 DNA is TGCGCCAGCAGCCCACGGAGAGACACTGAAGCTTTCTTT. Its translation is CASSPRRDTEAFF.

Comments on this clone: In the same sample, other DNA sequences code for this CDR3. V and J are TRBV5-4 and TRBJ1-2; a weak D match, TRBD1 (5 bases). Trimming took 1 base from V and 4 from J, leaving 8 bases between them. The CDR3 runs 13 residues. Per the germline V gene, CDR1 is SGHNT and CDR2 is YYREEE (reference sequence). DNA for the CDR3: TGTGCCAGCAGCTTGCAGGGAAGCTATGGCTACACCTTC. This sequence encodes CASSLQGSYGYTF.

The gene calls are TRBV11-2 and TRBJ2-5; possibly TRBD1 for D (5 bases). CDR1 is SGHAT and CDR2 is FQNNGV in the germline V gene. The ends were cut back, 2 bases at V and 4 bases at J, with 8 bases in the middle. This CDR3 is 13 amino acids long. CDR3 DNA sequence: TGTGCCAGCAGCTTAATAAGGGGAGAGACCCAGTACTTC. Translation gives CASSLIRGETQYF.

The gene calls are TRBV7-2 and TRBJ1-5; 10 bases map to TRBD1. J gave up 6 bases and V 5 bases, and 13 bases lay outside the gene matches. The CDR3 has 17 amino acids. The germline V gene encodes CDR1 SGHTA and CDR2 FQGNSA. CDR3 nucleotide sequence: TGTGCCAGCAGCCTCGGAGGGGGACAGGGGATTTTTCAGCCCCAGCATTTT. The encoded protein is CASSLGGGQGIFQPQHF.

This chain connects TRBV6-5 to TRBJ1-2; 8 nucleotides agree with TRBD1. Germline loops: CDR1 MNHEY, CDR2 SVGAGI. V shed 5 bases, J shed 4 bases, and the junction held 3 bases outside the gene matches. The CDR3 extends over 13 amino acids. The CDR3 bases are TGTGCCAGCAGTCGACAGGGGATCTATGGCTACACCTTC. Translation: CASSRQGIYGYTF.

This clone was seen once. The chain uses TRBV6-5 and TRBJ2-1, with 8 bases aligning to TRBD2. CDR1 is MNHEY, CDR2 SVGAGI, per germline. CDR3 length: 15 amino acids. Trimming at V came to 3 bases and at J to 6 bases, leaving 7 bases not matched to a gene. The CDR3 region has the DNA TGTGCCAGCAGTTATGGCGGGGGGATGGGCAATGAGCAGTTCTTC. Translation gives CASSYGGGMGNEQFF.

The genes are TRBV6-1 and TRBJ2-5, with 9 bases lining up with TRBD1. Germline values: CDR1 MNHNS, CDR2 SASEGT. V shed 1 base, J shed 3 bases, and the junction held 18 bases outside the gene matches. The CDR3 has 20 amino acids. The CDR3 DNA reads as TGTGCCAGCAGTGAAGGGGTCACAGGGGGCGATGTGACCTTTAAAGAGACCCAGTACTTC. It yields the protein CASSEGVTGGDVTFKETQYF.

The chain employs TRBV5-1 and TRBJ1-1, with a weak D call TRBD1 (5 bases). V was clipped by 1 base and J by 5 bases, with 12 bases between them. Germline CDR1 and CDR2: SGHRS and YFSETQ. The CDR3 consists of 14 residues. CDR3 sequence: CASSLTGSGTEAFF. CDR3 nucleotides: TGCGCCAGCAGCTTGACAGGATCCGGGACTGAAGCTTTCTTT.

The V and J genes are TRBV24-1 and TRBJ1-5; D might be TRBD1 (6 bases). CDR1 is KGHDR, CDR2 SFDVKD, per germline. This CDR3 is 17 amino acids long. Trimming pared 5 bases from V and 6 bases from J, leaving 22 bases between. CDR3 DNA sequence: TGTGCCACCAGTGTTTTACCGGGACAACCCTTTCGTCAGCCCCAGCATTTT. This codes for CATSVLPGQPFRQPQHF.

CDR3 loop: CASSTSGGGETQYF. The CDR3, as DNA: TGTGCCAGCAGCACCAGCGGGGGCGGGGAGACCCAGTACTTC. V gene TRBV3-1 (or the pseudogene TRBV3-2) combines with J gene TRBJ2-5; TRBD2 aligns across 8 bases. CDR3 length: 14 residues. Trimming cost V 5 bases and J 5 bases; bases outside gene matches: 7. Germline CDR1 reads LGHDT; CDR2 reads YNNKEL (reference sequence).

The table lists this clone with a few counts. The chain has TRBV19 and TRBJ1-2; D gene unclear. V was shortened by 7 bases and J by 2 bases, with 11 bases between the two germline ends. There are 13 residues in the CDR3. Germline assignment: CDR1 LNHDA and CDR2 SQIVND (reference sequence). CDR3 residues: CASIGGGNYGYTF. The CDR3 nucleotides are TGTGCCAGTATTGGTGGAGGGAACTATGGCTACACCTTC.

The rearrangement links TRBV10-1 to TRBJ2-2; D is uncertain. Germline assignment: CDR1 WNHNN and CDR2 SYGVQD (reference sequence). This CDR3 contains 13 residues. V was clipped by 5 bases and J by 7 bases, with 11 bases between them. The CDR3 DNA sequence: TGCGCCAGCAGTTCAGGAAAATACGGGGAGCTGTTTTTT. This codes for CASSSGKYGELFF.

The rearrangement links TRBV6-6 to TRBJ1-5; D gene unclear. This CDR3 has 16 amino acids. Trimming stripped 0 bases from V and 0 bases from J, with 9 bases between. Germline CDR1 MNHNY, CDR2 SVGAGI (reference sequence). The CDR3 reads CASSYSEEYSNQPQHF. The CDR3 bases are TGTGCCAGCAGTTACTCGGAGGAATATAGCAATCAGCCCCAGCATTTT.

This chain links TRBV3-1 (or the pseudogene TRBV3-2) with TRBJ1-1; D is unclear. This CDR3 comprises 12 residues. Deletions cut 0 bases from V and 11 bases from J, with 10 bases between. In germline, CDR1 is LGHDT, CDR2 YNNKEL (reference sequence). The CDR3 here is CASSQDRREAFF. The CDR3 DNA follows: TGTGCCAGCAGCCAAGATCGCCGGGAGGCTTTCTTT.

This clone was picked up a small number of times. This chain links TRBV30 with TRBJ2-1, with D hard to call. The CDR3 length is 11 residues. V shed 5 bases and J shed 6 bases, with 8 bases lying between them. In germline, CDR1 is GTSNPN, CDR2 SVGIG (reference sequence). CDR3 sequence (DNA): TGTGCCTGGGCCCCCGGCAATGAGCAGTTCTTC. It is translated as CAWAPGNEQFF.

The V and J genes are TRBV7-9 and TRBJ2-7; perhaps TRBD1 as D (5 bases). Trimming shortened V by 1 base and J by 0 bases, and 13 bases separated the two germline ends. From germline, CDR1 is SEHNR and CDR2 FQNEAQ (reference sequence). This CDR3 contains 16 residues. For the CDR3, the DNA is TGTGCCAGCAGCTTAGGGGCCCCGACAGACTCCTACGAGCAGTACTTC. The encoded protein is CASSLGAPTDSYEQYF. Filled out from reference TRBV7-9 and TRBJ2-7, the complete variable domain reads DTGVSQNPRHKITKRGQNVTFRCDPISEHNRLYWYRQTLGQGPEFLTYFQNEAQLEKSRLLSDRFSAERPKGSFSTLEIQRTEQGDSAMYLCASSLGAPTDSYEQYFGPGTRLTVT.

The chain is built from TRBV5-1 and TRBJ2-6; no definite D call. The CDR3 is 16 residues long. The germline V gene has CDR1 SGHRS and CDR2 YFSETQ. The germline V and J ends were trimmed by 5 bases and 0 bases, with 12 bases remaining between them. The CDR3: CASRSGPNSGANVLTF. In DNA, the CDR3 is TGCGCCAGCAGGTCAGGCCCTAACTCTGGGGCCAACGTCCTGACTTTC.

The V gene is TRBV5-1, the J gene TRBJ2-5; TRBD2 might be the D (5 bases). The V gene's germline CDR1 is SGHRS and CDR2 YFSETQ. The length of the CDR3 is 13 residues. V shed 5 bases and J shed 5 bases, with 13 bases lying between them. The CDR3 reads CASSPGNEETQYF. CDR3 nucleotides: TGCGCCAGCAGTCCCGGGAACGAGGAGACCCAGTACTTC. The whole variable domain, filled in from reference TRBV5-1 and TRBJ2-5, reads KAGVTQTPRYLIKTRGQQVTLSCSPISGHRSVSWYQQTPGQGLQFLFEYFSETQRNKGNFPGRFSGRQFSNSRSEMNVSTLELGDSALYLCASSPGNEETQYFGPGTRLLVL.